The sequence of this TCR beta chain was determined in a study of T cells in localized non-small cell lung cancer. TCRdb keeps only in-frame clones here, not all; method: immunoSEQ multiplex PCR. The sample has roughly 27,000 clones; about 91% are singletons. Study results and limitations: The study linked higher blood T cell density to longer overall survival. Turning up in adjacent lung were a median roughly 60 of the top 100 tumor clones. Sequencing was restricted to one tumor region; therefore, heterogeneity remains possible.

After removal of 4 bases from V and 0 bases from J, the junction contained 5 bases not matched to a gene. Germline V gene lookup returns CDR1 SGHNT and CDR2 YYREEE (reference sequence). This CDR3 comprises 15 residues. A note on this clone: Its antigen is unidentified.

This specimen was peripheral blood, taken before any cancer treatment. The gene calls are TRBV5-4 and TRBJ2-7; 9 bases fit TRBD2. The sequence came from a female donor aged 60 or older with stage I lung adenocarcinoma. CDR3 region: CASSEAGGLSYEQYF. The CDR3 DNA sequence: TGTGCCAGCAGCGAAGCGGGGGGCCTCTCCTACGAGCAGTACTTC.